This T cell receptor (beta chain) was profiled in a study of T cells in Graves' hyperthyroidism and ophthalmopathy. Points from the study as a whole: Expanded thyroid clonotypes (above 0.001) were mostly also found in blood.

The V end lost 3 bases, the J end lost 5 bases, and 7 bases lay between the germline ends. The germline V gene encodes CDR1 SNHLY and CDR2 FYNNEI. The CDR3 is 12 residues long. This clonotype was found many times. Its target is not known. Amplified TCR beta CDR3 regions came from RNA transcripts. The HTBI primer set was used in a first-round RT-PCR of the TCR CDR3. TCRdb fed the multiplex PCR reads into MiXCR, producing one record per CDR3 protein. The table records some 300,000 distinct CDR3 sequences, roughly 17% of them present only once. Any patient presenting with uncontrolled infection, other autoimmune disease, pregnancy or lactation was left out. Each diagnosis drew on symptoms, thyroxine, TRAb, thyroid ultrasound and orbital computed tomography findings. Each 10 ml fresh peripheral blood draw supplied the PBMCs.

The rearrangement joins TRBV2 to TRBJ2-5, with D perhaps given as TRBD1 or TRBD2 (5 bases each). The specimen sequenced was blood. The TCR originated in a man aged 25-45 years with Graves' hyperthyroidism. DNA for the CDR3: TGTGCCAGCAGTGACAGGGAGGAGACCCAGTACTTC. Translating gives CASSDREETQYF. Based on the CDR3 plus reference TRBV2 and TRBJ2-5, the full variable domain is EPEVTQTPSHQVTQMGQEVILRCVPISNHLYFYWYRQILGQKVEFLVSFYNNEISEKSEIFDDQFSVERPDGSNFTLKIRSTKLEDSAMYFCASSDREETQYFGPGTRLLVL.